The 10 T cell receptor beta chains reported below all come from one sample, sequenced in a study of shared clonotypes between healthy human individuals. Produced via immunoSEQ multiplex PCR; TCRdb's table is partial and in-frame only. The sample has some 1,100,000 clones, about 84% seen once; the top ten hold approximately 0.52%. The sequencing input was memory CD4+ T cells from PBMCs. Subset denoted: CD45RA-negative fraction. The receptors originated from a man aged 18 to 30 in good health. Some clones in this sample may be carry-over from other donors' samples.

V and J are TRBV7-2 and TRBJ2-1; no clear D gene. The V and J ends lost 6 bases and 4 bases respectively, with 10 bases between them. The germline V gene has CDR1 SGHTA and CDR2 FQGNSA. This CDR3 has 13 amino acids. The chain's CDR3 is CASSYTSYNEQFF. CDR3 sequence (DNA): TGTGCCAGCAGTTACACAAGTTACAATGAGCAGTTCTTC.

The V gene is TRBV2, the J gene TRBJ2-5; TRBD1 matches at 8 bases. CDR1 is SNHLY, CDR2 FYNNEI, per germline. V was clipped by 6 bases and J by 0 bases; unmatched bases: 9. The CDR3 has 16 residues. CDR3 bases: TGTGCCAGCAGGGACCACAGGGGGACCAACCAAGAGACCCAGTACTTC. It codes for CASRDHRGTNQETQYF.

The chain uses TRBV11-2 and TRBJ2-5; 7 positions agree with TRBD1. J was trimmed by 4 bases and V by 5 bases; bases with no gene match: 7. Looked up from germline, CDR1 is SGHAT and CDR2 is FQNNGV. This CDR3 has 14 residues. The CDR3 DNA reads TGTGCCAGCAGCCAACAGGGGTATCGAGAGACCCAGTACTTC. Residues: CASSQQGYRETQYF.

The V and J genes are TRBV2 and TRBJ2-6; 9 bases fit TRBD1. The CDR3 totals 17 residues. Losses at the gene ends were 5 bases for V and 1 base for J; bases not matched to a gene: 6. Germline V CDR1 and CDR2: SNHLY, FYNNEI. The CDR3 reads CASSRDRALSGANVLTF. CDR3 sequence (DNA): TGTGCCAGCAGTCGGGACAGGGCGCTTTCTGGGGCCAACGTCCTGACTTTC.

This sequence joins TRBV6-1 and TRBJ1-2; D is possibly TRBD1 (5 bases). The germline V and J ends were trimmed by 4 bases and 8 bases, with 17 bases remaining between them. This CDR3 spans 14 amino acids. Looked up from germline, CDR1 is MNHNS and CDR2 is SASEGT. CDR3 region: CASSGDPQRRGYTF. As DNA, the CDR3 is TGTGCCAGCAGTGGGGACCCCCAACGTCGGGGCTACACCTTC.

The chain joins TRBV29-1 to TRBJ1-2, with 8 positions matching TRBD1. Germline CDR1 is SQVTM and CDR2 is ANQGSEA. The trim removed 6 bases at V and 4 bases at J, leaving 7 bases unmatched. There are 13 residues in the CDR3. The CDR3 nucleotides are TGCAGCGTCGACAGGGGAGGCCGCTATGGCTACACCTTC. Translation gives CSVDRGGRYGYTF.

CDR3 region: CASSSQGRQNTEAFF. CDR3 nucleotide sequence: TGTGCCAGCAGCTCCCAAGGCAGACAGAACACTGAAGCTTTCTTT. The chain recombines TRBV7-2 with TRBJ1-1; D is unresolved. There are 15 residues in the CDR3. The V gene lost 4 bases and the J gene lost 1 base, with 13 bases spanning the gap. Germline lookup yields CDR1 SGHTA and CDR2 FQGNSA.

The rearrangement links TRBV28 to TRBJ2-5, with 10 bases identical to TRBD2. The ends lost 6 bases at V and 4 bases at J; junction bases unmatched: 5. CDR1 is MDHEN, CDR2 SYDVKM, per germline. The CDR3 is made up of 14 amino acids. CDR3 nucleotide sequence: TGTGCCAGCAGAACTAGCGGGATTTCAGAGACCCAGTACTTC. Residues: CASRTSGISETQYF.

This chain connects TRBV12-5 to TRBJ1-1; unclear D gene. V was cut by 3 bases and J by 2 bases, with 1 base left in between. This CDR3 is 11 amino acids long. Germline V gene sequence: CDR1 LGHNT, CDR2 FRNRAP. This CDR3 reads CASGFNTEAFF. In DNA form, the CDR3 reads TGTGCTAGTGGTTTTAACACTGAAGCTTTCTTT.

The rearrangement joins TRBV4-1 to TRBJ2-7; D is tentatively TRBD1 or TRBD2 (5 bases each). CDR1 is MGHRA, CDR2 YSYEKL, per germline. This CDR3 has 12 amino acids. V shed 3 bases and J shed 10 bases, with 13 bases lying between them. The CDR3 nucleotides read TGCGCCAGCAGCCATCAAGTGGGGGACCAGTACTTC. Translation: CASSHQVGDQYF.